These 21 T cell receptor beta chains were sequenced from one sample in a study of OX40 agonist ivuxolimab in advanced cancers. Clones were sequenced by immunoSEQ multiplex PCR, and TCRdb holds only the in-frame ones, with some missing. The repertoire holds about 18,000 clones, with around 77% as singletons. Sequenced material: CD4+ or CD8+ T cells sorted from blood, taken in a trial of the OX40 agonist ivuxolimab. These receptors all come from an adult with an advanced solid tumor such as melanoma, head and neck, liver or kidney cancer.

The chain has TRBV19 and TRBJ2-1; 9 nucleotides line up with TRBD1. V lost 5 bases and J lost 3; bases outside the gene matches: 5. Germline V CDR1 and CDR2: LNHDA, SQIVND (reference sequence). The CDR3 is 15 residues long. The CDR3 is CASSRDRGGYNEQFF. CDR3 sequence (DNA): TGTGCCAGTAGTCGCGACAGGGGGGGCTACAATGAGCAGTTCTTC. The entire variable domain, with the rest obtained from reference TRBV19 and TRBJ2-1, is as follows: DGGITQSPKYLFRKEGQNVTLSCEQNLNHDAMYWYRQDPGQGLRLIYYSQIVNDFQKGDIAEGYSVSREKKESFPLTVTSAQKNPTAFYLCASSRDRGGYNEQFFGPGTRLTVL.

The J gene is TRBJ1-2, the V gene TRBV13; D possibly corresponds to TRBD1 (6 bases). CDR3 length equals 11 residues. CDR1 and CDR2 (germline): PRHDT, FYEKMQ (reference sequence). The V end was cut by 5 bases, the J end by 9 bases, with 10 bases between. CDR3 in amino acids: CASSRRDSYTF. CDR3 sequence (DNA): TGTGCCAGCAGCCGTAGGGACAGCTACACCTTC.

CDR3 nucleotides: TGCGCCAGCAGCCCTACATTTCGACAGGGGGCATTCACAGATACGCAGTATTTT. It is translated as CASSPTFRQGAFTDTQYF. The chain joins TRBV4-1 to TRBJ2-3; TRBD1 matches at 10 bases. This CDR3 region has 18 residues. The trim removed 4 bases at V and 2 bases at J, leaving 12 bases unmatched. From germline, CDR1 is MGHRA and CDR2 YSYEKL.

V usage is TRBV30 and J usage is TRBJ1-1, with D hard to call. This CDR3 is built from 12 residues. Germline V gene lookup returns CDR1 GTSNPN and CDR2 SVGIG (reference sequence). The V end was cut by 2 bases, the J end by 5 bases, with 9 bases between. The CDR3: CAWSPLGTEAFF. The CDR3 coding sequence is TGTGCCTGGAGTCCCCTGGGGACTGAAGCTTTCTTT.

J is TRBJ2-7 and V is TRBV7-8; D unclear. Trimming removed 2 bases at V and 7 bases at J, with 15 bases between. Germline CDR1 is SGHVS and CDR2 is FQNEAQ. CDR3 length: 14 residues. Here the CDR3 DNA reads TGTGCCAGCAGCTTAAGAGGATCGAGGTTGGAGCAGTACTTC. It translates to CASSLRGSRLEQYF.

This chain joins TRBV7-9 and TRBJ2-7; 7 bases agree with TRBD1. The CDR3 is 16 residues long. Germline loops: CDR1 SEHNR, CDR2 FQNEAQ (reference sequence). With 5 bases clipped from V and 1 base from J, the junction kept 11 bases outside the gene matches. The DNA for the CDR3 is TGTGCCAGCAGCCAAGACCCCGGGACAGAATCCTACGAGCAGTACTTC. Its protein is CASSQDPGTESYEQYF.

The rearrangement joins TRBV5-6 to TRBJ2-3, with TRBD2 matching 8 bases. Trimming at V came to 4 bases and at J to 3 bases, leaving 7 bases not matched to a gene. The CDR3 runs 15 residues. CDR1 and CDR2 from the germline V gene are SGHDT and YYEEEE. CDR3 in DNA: TGTGCCAGCAGCCTTAGCGGGGAGGCGACAGATACGCAGTATTTT. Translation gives CASSLSGEATDTQYF.

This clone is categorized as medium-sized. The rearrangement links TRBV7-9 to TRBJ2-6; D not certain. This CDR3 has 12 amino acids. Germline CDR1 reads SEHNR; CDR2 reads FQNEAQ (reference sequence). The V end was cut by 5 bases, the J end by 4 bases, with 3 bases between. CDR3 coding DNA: TGTGCCAGCAGCCCGGGGGCCAACGTCCTGACTTTC. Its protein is CASSPGANVLTF.

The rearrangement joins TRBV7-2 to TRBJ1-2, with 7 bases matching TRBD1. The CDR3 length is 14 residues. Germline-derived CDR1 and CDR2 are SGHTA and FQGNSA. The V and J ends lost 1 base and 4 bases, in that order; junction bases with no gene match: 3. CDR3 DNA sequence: TGTGCCAGCAGCTTAGATACAGGGGTCTATGGCTACACCTTC. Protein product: CASSLDTGVYGYTF.

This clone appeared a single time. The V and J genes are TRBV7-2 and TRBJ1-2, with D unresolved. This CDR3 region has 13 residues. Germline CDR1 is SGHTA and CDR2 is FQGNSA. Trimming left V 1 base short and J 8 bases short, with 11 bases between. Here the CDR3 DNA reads TGTGCCAGCAGCTTAGGGCCTTACGCGGGCTACACCTTC. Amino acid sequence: CASSLGPYAGYTF. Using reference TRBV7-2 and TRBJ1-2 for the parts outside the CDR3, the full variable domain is GAGVSQSPSNKVTEKGKDVELRCDPISGHTALYWYRQSLGQGLEFLIYFQGNSAPDKSGLPSDRFSAERTGGSVSTLTIQRTQQEDSAVYLCASSLGPYAGYTFGSGTRLTVV.

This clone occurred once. CDR3 protein: CASSSTSGDHNEQFF. The CDR3 DNA reads TGTGCCAGCAGCTCTACTAGCGGGGATCACAATGAGCAGTTCTTC. The V gene is TRBV7-6, the J gene TRBJ2-1, with TRBD2 identical over 10 bases. This CDR3 comprises 15 residues. With V trimmed by 4 bases and J by 5 bases, 5 bases remained unmatched. CDR1 and CDR2 (germline): SGHVS, FNYEAQ.

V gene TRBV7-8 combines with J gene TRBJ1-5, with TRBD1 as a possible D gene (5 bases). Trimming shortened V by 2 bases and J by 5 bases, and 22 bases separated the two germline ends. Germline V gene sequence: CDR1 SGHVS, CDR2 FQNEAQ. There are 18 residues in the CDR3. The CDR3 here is CASSLTLGRGRGDQPQHF. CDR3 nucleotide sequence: TGTGCCAGCAGCTTAACGTTGGGGAGGGGCCGGGGGGATCAGCCCCAGCATTTT.

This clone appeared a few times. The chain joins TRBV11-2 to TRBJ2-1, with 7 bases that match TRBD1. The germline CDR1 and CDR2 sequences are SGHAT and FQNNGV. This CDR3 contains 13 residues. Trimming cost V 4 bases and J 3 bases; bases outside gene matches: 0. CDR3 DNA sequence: TGTGCCAGCAGCTGGGACAGCTACAATGAGCAGTTCTTC. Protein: CASSWDSYNEQFF.

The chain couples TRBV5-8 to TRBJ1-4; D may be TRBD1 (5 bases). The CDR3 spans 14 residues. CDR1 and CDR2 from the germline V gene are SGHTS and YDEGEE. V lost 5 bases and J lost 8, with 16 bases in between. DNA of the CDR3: TGTGCCAGCAGTCAACCCAGGGTGATGGAAAAACTGTTTTTT. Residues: CASSQPRVMEKLFF.

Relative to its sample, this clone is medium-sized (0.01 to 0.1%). CDR3 loop: CASSLAAPIMYEQYF. The CDR3 bases are TGTGCCAGCAGCTTAGCAGCCCCAATAATGTACGAGCAGTACTTC. The gene calls are TRBV11-2 and TRBJ2-7; the D is unclear. CDR3 length equals 15 residues. Between the trimmed V and J ends, which lost 1 base and 4 bases, there was a span of 14 bases. The germline V gene encodes CDR1 SGHAT and CDR2 FQNNGV.

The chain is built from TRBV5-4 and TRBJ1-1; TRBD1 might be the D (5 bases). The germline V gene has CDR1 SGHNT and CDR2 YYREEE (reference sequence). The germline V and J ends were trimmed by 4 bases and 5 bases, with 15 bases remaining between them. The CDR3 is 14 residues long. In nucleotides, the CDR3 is TGTGCCAGCAGCCCGTCGGGGGAAGGAACTGAAGCTTTCTTT. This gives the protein CASSPSGEGTEAFF.

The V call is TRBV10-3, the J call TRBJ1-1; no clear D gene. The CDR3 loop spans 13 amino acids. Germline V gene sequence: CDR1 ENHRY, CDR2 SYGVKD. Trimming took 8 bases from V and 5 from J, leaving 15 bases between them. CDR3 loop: CAILRSRETEAFF. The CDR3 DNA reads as TGTGCCATCCTTAGGTCACGGGAAACTGAAGCTTTCTTT.

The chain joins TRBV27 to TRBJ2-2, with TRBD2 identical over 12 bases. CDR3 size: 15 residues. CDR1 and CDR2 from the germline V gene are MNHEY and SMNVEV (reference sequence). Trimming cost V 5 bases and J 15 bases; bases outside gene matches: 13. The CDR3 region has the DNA TGTGCCAGCAGTCCGGGACTAGCGGGCTGGGGTGGGATGTTTTTT. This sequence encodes CASSPGLAGWGGMFF.

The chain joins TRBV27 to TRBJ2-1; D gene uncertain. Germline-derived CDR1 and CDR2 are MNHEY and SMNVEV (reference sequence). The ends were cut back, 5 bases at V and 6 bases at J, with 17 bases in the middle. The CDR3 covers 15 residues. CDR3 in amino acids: CASSTVALKSNEQFF. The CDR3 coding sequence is TGTGCCAGCAGTACTGTCGCCTTAAAATCCAATGAGCAGTTCTTC.

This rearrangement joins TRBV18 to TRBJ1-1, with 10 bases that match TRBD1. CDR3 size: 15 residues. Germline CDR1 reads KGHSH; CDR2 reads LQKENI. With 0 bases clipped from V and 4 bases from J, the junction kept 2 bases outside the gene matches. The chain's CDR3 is CASSPPGQGITEAFF. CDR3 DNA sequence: TGTGCCAGCTCACCACCGGGACAGGGGATCACTGAAGCTTTCTTT.

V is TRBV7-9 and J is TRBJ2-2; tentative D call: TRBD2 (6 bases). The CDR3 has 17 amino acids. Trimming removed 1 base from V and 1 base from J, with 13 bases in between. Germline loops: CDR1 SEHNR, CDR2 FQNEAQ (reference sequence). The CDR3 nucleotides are TGTGCCAGCAGCTTAGTTATGGGACTCCTGAACACCGGGGAGCTGTTTTTT. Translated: CASSLVMGLLNTGELFF.